The 11 T cell receptor beta chains listed next were all sequenced from one sample in a study of blood T cell repertoires in COVID-19. Only in-frame clones appear in the TCRdb table, and some are missing; sequencing was by immunoSEQ multiplex PCR. The sample includes about 78,000 clones, about 89% of them seen just once. Sequences were obtained from peripheral blood. These receptors all stem from a man in his forties or fifties with active or convalescent COVID-19.

This clone showed up just a few times. J is TRBJ2-7 and V is TRBV21-1; the table names TRBD1, a call not compared with the DNA. TRBV21-1 corresponds to a pseudogene. The CDR3 is 14 amino acids. The CDR3 DNA follows: TGTGCCAGCAGCAAAGACCTCAGGGCCTACGAGCAGTACGTC. Translated, it gives CASSKDLRAYEQYV.

This clone has just one count. Other DNA sequences in this specimen translate into the identical CDR3. The chain employs TRBV14 and TRBJ1-1; no clear D gene. Per germline, CDR1 SGHDN and CDR2 FVKESK. The CDR3 runs 15 residues. The V end lost 0 bases, the J end lost 0 bases, and 8 bases lay between the germline ends. The CDR3 reads CASSQDGLLNTEAFF. CDR3 DNA sequence: TGTGCCAGCAGCCAAGATGGCCTCTTGAACACTGAAGCTTTCTTT.

J is TRBJ2-7 and V is TRBV12-2; TRBD2, the D gene given by the table, was not confirmed from the DNA. TRBV12-2 is labeled a pseudogene. The CDR3 runs 14 residues. Here the CDR3 DNA reads TGTGCAAGTCGCTTAGCGCATGCGGCCCTAGAACAGTACGTC. Amino acid sequence: CASRLAHAALEQYV.

The chain links TRBV6-6 to TRBJ2-1; tentative D call: TRBD1 (5 bases). Trimming shortened V by 8 bases and J by 4 bases, and 12 bases separated the two germline ends. Germline V lookup: CDR1 MNHNY, CDR2 SVGAGI (reference sequence). The CDR3 is 13 residues long. CDR3 in DNA: TGTGCCAGCCAACCTACAGGATACAATGAGCAGTTCTTC. Translating it yields CASQPTGYNEQFF.

Comments on this clone: The same CDR3 can be traced to other DNA sequences in this sample. The V gene is TRBV7-2, the J gene TRBJ2-7; 13 nucleotides agree with TRBD2. V shed 4 bases, J shed 2 bases, and the junction held 2 bases outside the gene matches. The CDR3 totals 15 residues. Germline CDR1 reads SGHTA; CDR2 reads FQGNSA. CDR3 coding DNA: TGTGCCAGCAGCTCACTAGCGGGGGGGACCTACGAGCAGTACTTC. This gives the protein CASSSLAGGTYEQYF.

CDR3 DNA: TGCGCCAGCAGCCATCCAGGCAGGGGCGATGAGCAGTTCTTC. It translates to CASSHPGRGDEQFF. The chain recombines TRBV4-1 with TRBJ2-1, with D perhaps TRBD1 (6 bases). Germline-derived CDR1 and CDR2 are MGHRA and YSYEKL. V lost 3 bases and J lost 8, with 14 bases in between. This CDR3 has 14 amino acids.

The chain is built from TRBV29-1 and TRBJ1-3, with D tentatively TRBD1 (5 bases). Germline CDR1 is SQVTM and CDR2 is ANQGSEA. V was trimmed by 3 bases and J by 2 bases, leaving 8 bases between them. The CDR3 sequence is 13 residues long. In nucleotides, the CDR3 is TGCAGCGTTGAGGGACTTACTGGAAACACCATATATTTT. It specifies CSVEGLTGNTIYF.

CDR3 in DNA: TGTGCCAGCAGCCGCGGGGGACTAGCGGGGGGGCGGCTTATGAATGAGCAGTTCTTC. Translation: CASSRGGLAGGRLMNEQFF. The chain couples TRBV7-2 to TRBJ2-1; 16 positions agree with TRBD2. CDR1 is SGHTA and CDR2 is FQGNSA in the germline V gene. The CDR3 has 19 residues. The trim removed 5 bases at V and 7 bases at J, leaving 14 bases unmatched.

The chain employs TRBV3-1 (or the pseudogene TRBV3-2) and TRBJ2-1; D is unclear. The CDR3 has 14 amino acids. Germline-derived CDR1 and CDR2 are LGHDT and YNNKEL (reference sequence). V was trimmed by 3 bases and J by 8 bases, leaving 14 bases between them. Here the CDR3 reads CASSHSGDSHEQFF. The CDR3 nucleotides are TGTGCCAGCAGCCACTCCGGCGATAGCCATGAGCAGTTCTTC.

This clone has just one count. The V and J genes are TRBV19 and TRBJ1-2; TRBD1 matches at 7 bases. Germline CDR1 and CDR2: LNHDA and SQIVND (reference sequence). Trimming took 6 bases from V and 4 from J; bases not matched to a gene: 5. This CDR3 contains 13 residues. CDR3 loop: CASRQGQGYGYTF. The CDR3 region has the DNA TGTGCCAGTAGACAGGGGCAGGGCTATGGCTACACCTTC.

This clone was observed a single time. The chain is built from TRBV6-5 and TRBJ2-7; TRBD2 agrees at 7 bases. The CDR3 spans 15 residues. J lost 3 bases, V lost 4 bases, and 9 bases had no gene match. Germline values: CDR1 MNHEY, CDR2 SVGAGI. CDR3 residues: CASSSRGDSRYEQYV. The CDR3 DNA reads TGTGCCAGCAGTTCCCGGGGGGATTCACGCTACGAGCAGTACGTC.